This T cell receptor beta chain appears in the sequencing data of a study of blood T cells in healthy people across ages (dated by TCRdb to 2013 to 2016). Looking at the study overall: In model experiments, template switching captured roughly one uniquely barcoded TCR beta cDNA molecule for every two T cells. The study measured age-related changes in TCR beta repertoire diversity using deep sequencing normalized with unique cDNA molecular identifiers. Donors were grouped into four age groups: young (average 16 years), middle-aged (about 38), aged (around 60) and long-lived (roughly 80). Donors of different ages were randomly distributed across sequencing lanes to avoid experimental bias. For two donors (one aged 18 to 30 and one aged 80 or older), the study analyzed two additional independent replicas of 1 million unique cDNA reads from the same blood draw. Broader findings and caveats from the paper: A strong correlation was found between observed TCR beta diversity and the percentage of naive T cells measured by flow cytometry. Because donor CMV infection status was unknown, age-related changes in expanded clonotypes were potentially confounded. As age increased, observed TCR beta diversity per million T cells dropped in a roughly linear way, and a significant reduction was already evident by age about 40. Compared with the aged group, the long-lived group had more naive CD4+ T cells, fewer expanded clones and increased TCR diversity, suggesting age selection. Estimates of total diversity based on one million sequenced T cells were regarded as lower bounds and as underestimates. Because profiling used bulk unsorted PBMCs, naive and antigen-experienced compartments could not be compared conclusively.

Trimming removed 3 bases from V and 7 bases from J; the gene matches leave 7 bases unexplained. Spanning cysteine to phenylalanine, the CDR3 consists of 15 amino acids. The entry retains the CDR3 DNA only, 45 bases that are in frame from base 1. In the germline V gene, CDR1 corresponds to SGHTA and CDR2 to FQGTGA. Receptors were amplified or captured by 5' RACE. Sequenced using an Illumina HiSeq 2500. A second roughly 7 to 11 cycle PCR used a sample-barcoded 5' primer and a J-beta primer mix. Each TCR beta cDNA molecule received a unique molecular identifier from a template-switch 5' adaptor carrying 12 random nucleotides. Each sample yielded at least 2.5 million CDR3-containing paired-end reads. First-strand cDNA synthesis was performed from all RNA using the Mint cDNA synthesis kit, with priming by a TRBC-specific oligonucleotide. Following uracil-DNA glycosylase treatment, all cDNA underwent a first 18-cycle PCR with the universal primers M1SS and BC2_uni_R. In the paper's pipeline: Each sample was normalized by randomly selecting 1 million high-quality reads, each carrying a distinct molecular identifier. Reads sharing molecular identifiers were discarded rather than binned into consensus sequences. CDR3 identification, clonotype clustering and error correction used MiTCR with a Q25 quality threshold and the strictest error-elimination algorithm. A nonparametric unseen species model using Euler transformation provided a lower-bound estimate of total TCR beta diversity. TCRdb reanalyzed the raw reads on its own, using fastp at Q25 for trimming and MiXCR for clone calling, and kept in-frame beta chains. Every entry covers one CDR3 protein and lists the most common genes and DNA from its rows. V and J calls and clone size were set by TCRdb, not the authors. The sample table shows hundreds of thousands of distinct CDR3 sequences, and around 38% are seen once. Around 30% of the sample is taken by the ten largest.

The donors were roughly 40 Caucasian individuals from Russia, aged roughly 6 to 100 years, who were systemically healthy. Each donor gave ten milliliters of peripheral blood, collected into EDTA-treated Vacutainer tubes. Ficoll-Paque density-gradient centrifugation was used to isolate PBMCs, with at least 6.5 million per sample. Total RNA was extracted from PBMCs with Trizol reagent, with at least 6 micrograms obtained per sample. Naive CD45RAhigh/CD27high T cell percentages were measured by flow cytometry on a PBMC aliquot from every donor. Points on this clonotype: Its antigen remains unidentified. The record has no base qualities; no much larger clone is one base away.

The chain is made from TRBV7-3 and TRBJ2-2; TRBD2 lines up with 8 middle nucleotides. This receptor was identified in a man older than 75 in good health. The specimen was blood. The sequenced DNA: TGTGCCAGCAGCTTCTCGGGACTAGGGGTCGGGGAGCTGTTTTTT. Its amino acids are CASSFSGLGVGELFF.